This T cell receptor beta chain was identified in a study of blood T cells in healthy people across ages. The study's findings and limits: Age brought a roughly linear fall in TCR beta diversity measured per million T cells. Possibly, changes in expanded clonotypes were confounded because donor CMV status was unknown.

The sample providers were healthy Caucasian people from Russia, aged roughly 6 to 90. As concerns this clonotype: Its specificity is unknown.

The authors ran a second PCR of about 7 to 11 cycles using a sample-barcoded 5' primer and a J-beta primer mix. TCRdb called the 5' RACE reads again in MiXCR, with one record for every CDR3 protein. The sample consists of about 1,400,000 distinct CDR3 sequences, roughly 40% of them appearing once. The CDR3 consists of 14 residues. Germline V gene sequence: CDR1 MNHEY, CDR2 SMNVEV (reference sequence). The J segment lost 7 bases and the V segment lost 7 bases, leaving 11 bases of the junction unmatched. The sample comprised blood. The receptor was isolated from a woman aged 18 to 35 in good health. The rearrangement uses TRBV27 and TRBJ2-7; 9 nucleotides align to TRBD2. The CDR3 here is CASKRAGGSDEQYF. The CDR3, as DNA: TGTGCCAGCAAGCGGGCGGGGGGGAGTGATGAGCAGTACTTC.